One and the same sample provided the 2 T cell receptor beta chains below, sequenced in a study of blood T cell repertoires in COVID-19. Produced via immunoSEQ multiplex PCR; TCRdb's table is partial and in-frame only. The sample carries 110,000 to 150,000 clones, 78% recorded once. Sequenced: PBMCs or T cells enriched from blood (not recorded which). These receptor sequences come from a woman in her forties or fifties who had recovered from COVID-19.

The J gene is TRBJ1-1, the V gene TRBV7-9; TRBD1 might be the D (5 bases). Deletions cut 5 bases from V and 1 base from J, with 11 bases between. The CDR3 totals 14 residues. CDR1 SEHNR and CDR2 FQNEAQ come from the germline V gene (reference sequence). CDR3: CASSLLTENTEAFF. CDR3 nucleotide sequence: TGTGCCAGCAGCCTTTTGACAGAGAACACTGAAGCTTTCTTT.

The genes are TRBV5-6 and TRBJ1-3; D is unclear. The CDR3 runs 12 residues. Trimming cost V 6 bases and J 4 bases, with 8 bases left between them. Per germline, CDR1 SGHDT and CDR2 YYEEEE. Here the CDR3 reads CASTLQGNTIYF. CDR3 in DNA: TGTGCCAGCACCTTACAGGGAAACACCATATATTTT.